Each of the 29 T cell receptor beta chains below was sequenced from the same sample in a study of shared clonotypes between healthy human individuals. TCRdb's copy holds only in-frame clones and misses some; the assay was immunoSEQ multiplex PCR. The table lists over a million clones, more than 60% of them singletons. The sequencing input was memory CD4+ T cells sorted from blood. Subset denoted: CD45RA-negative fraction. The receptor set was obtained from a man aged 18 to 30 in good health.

The CDR3 loop is CASSFDINTGELFF. Here the CDR3 DNA reads TGTGCCAGCAGCTTCGACATTAACACCGGGGAGCTGTTTTTT. The rearrangement joins TRBV5-5 to TRBJ2-2; D is ambiguous. This CDR3 has 14 residues. Germline CDR1 and CDR2: SGHKS and YYEKEE (reference sequence). Between the trimmed V and J ends, which lost 2 bases and 2 bases, there was a span of 7 bases.

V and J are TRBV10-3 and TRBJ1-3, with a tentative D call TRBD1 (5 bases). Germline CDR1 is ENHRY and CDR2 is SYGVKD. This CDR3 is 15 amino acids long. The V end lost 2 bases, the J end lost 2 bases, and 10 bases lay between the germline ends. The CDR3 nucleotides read TGTGCCATCAGTGAGGGTCCGACAGCTGGAAACACCATATATTTT. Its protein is CAISEGPTAGNTIYF.

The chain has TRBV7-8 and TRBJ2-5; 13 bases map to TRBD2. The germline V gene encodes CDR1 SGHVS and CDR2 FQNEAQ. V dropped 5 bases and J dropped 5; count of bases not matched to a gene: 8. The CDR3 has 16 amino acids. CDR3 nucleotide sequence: TGTGCCAGCAGCCCGAGGACTAGCGGGAGTATGGAGACCCAGTACTTC. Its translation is CASSPRTSGSMETQYF.

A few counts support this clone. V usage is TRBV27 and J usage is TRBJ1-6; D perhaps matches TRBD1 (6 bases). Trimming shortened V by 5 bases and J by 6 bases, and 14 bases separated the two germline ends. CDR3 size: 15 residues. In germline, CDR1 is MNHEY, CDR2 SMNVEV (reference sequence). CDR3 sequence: CASSPTGSSNSPLHF. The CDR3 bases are TGTGCCAGCAGTCCCACAGGGTCTAGTAATTCACCCCTCCACTTT.

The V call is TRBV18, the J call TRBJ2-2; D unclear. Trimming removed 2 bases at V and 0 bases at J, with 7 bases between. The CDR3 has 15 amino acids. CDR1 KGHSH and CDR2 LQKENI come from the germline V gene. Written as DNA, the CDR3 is TGTGCCAGCTCACCAAGGGCAGCGAACACCGGGGAGCTGTTTTTT. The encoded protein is CASSPRAANTGELFF.

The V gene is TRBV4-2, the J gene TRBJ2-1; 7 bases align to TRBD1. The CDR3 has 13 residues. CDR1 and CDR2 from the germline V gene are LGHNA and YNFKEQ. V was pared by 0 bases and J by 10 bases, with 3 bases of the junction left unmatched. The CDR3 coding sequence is TGTGCCAGCAGCCAAGATAGGGGGCGAGAGCAGTTCTTC. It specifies CASSQDRGREQFF.

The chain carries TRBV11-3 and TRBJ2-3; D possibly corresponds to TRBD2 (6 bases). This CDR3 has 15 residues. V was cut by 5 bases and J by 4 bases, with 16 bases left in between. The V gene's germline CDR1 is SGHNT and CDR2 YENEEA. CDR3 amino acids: CASSRGTPDADTQYF. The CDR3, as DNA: TGTGCCAGCAGCCGCGGGACGCCCGATGCAGATACGCAGTATTTT.

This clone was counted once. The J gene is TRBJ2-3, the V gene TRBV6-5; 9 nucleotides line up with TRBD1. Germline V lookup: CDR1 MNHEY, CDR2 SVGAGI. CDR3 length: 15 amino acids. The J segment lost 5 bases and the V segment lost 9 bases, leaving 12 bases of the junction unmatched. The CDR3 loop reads CASAGGQGGGDTQYF. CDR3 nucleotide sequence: TGTGCCAGTGCCGGGGGACAGGGAGGAGGAGATACGCAGTATTTT.

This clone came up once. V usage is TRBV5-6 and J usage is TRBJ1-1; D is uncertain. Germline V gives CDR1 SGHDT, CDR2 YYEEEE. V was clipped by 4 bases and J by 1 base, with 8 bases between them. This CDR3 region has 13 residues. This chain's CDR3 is CASSPSTNTEAFF. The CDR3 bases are TGTGCCAGCAGCCCCTCAACGAACACTGAAGCTTTCTTT.

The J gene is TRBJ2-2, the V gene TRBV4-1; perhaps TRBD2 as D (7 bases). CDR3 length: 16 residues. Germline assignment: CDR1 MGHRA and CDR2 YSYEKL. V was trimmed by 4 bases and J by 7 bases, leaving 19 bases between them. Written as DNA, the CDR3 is TGCGCCAGCAGCCCATTACGGGGGGCGATTATCGGGGAGCTGTTTTTT. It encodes CASSPLRGAIIGELFF.

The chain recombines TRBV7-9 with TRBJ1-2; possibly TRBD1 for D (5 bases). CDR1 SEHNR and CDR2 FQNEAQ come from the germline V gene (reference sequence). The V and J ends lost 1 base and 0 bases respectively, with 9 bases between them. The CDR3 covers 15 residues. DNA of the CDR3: TGTGCCAGCAGCTTAGGGGACGGAGCTAACTATGGCTACACCTTC. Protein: CASSLGDGANYGYTF.

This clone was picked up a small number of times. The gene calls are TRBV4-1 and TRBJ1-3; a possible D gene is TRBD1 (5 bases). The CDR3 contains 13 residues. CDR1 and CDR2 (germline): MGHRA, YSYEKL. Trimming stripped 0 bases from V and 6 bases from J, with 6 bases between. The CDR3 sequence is CASSQEGPNTIYF. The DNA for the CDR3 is TGCGCCAGCAGCCAAGAGGGGCCAAACACCATATATTTT.

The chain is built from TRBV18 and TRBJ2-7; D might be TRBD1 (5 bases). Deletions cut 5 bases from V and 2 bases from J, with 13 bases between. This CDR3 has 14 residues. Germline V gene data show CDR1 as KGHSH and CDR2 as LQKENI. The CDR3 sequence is CASSSATGTYEQYF. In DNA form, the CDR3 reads TGTGCCAGCTCATCAGCTACAGGTACCTACGAGCAGTACTTC.

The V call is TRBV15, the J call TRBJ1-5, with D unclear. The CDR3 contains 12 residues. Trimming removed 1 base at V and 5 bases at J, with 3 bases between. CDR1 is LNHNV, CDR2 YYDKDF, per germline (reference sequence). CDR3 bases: TGTGCCACCAGCAGAGGGGATCAGCCCCAGCATTTT. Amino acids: CATSRGDQPQHF. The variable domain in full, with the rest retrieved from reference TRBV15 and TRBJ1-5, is DAMVIQNPRYQVTQFGKPVTLSCSQTLNHNVMYWYQQKSSQAPKLLFHYYDKDFNNEADTPDNFQSRRPNTSFCFLDIRSPGLGDTAMYLCATSRGDQPQHFGDGTRLSIL.

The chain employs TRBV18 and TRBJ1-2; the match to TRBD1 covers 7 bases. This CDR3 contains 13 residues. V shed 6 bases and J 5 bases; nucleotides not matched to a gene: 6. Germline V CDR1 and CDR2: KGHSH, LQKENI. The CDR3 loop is CASSHTGEYGYTF. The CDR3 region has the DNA TGTGCCAGCTCGCATACAGGGGAATATGGCTACACCTTC.

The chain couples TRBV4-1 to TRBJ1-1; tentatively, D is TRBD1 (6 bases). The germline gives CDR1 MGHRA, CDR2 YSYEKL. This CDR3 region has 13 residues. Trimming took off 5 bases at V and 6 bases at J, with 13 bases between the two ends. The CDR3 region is CASSYQGSPEAFF. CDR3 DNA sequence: TGCGCCAGCAGCTATCAGGGGTCCCCTGAAGCTTTCTTT.

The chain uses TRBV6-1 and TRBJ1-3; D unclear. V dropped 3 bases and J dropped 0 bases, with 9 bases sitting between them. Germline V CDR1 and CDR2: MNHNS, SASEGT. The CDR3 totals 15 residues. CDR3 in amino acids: CASSDLLGSGNTIYF. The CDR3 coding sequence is TGTGCCAGCAGTGACTTACTGGGCTCTGGAAACACCATATATTTT.

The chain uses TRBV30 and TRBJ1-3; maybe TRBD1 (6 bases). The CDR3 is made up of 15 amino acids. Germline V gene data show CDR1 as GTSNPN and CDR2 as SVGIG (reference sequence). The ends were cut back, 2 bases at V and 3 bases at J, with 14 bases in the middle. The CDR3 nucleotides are TGTGCCTGGAGTAGGGCAGGGGCCGGTGGAAACACCATATATTTT. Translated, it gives CAWSRAGAGGNTIYF.

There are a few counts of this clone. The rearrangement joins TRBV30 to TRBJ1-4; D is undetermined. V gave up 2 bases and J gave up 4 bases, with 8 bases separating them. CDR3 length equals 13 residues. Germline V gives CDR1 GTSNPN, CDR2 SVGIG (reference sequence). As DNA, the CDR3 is TGTGCCTGGAGTCGGGGTCGTAATGAAAAACTGTTTTTT. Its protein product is CAWSRGRNEKLFF. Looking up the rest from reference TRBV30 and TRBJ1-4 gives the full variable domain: SQTIHQWPATLVQPVGSPLSLECTVEGTSNPNLYWYRQAAGRGLQLLFYSVGIGQISSEVPQNLSASRPQDRQFILSSKKLLLSDSGFYLCAWSRGRNEKLFFGSGTQLSVL.

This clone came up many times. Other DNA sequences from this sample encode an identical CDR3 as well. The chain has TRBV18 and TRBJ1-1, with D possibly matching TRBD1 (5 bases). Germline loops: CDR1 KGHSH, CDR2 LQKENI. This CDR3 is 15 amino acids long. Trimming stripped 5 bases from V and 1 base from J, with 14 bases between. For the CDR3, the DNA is TGTGCCAGCTCATCTCAGGGTAAGGGGAACACTGAAGCTTTCTTT. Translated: CASSSQGKGNTEAFF. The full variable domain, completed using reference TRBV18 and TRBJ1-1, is NAGVMQNPRHLVRRRGQEARLRCSPMKGHSHVYWYRQLPEEGLKFMVYLQKENIIDESGMPKERFSAEFPKEGPSILRIQQVVRGDSAAYFCASSSQGKGNTEAFFGQGTRLTVV.

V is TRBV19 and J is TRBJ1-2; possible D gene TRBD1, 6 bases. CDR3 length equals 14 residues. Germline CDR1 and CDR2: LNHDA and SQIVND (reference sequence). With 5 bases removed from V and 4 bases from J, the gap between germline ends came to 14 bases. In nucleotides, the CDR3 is TGTGCCAGTAGTCGGACAGCCTCCTCCTATGGCTACACCTTC. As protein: CASSRTASSYGYTF.

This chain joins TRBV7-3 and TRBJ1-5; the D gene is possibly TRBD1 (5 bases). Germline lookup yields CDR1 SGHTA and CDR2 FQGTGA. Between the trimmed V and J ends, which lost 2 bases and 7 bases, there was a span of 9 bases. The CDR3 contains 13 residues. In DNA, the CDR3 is TGTGCCAGCAGCTTATACCAGGGCCAGCCCCAGCATTTT. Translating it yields CASSLYQGQPQHF.

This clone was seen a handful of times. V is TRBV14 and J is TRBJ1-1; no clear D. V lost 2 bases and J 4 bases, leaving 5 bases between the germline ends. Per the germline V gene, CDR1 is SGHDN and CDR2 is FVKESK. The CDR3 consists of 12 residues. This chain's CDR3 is CASSQIPTEAFF. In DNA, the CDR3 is TGTGCCAGCAGCCAAATCCCCACTGAAGCTTTCTTT.

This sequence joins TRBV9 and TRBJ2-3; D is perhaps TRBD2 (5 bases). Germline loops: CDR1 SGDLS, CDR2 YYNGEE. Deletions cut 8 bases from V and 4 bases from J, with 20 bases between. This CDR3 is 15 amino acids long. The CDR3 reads CASGSGLSGADTQYF. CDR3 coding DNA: TGTGCCAGTGGAAGCGGCCTATCAGGAGCAGATACGCAGTATTTT.

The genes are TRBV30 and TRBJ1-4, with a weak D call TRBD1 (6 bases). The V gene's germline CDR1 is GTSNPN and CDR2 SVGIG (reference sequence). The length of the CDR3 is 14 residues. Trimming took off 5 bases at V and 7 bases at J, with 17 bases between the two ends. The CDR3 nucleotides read TGTGCCTGGTCATCACAGGGCGCGGCTGAAAAACTGTTTTTT. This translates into CAWSSQGAAEKLFF.

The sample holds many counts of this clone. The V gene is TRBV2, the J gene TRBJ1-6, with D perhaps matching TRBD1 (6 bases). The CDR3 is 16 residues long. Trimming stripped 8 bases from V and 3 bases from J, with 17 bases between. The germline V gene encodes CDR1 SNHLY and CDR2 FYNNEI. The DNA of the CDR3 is TGTGCCAGCCTGGATTCGACAGGCAACTATAATTCACCCCTCCACTTT. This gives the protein CASLDSTGNYNSPLHF.

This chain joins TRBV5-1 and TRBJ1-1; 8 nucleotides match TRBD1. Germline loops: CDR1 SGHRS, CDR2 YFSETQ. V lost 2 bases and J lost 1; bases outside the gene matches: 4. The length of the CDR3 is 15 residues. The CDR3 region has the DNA TGCGCCAGCAGCTTCAGCGGGACAGGGAACACTGAAGCTTTCTTT. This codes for CASSFSGTGNTEAFF.

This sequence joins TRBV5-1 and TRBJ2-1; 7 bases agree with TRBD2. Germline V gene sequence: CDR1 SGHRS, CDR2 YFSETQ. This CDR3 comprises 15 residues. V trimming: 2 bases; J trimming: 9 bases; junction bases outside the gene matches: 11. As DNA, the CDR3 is TGCGCCAGCAGCTTATCGACTAGCCCAGTGGGTGAGCAGTTCTTC. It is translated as CASSLSTSPVGEQFF.

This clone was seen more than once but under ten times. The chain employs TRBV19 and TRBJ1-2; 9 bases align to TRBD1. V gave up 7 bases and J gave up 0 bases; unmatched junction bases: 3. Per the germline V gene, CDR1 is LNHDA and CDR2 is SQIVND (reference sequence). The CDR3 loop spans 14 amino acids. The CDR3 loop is CASIGDRANYGYTF. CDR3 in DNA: TGTGCCAGTATCGGGGACAGGGCTAACTATGGCTACACCTTC.